Sequencing of this T cell receptor beta chain was carried out in a study of Ad26.COV2.S vaccination and SARS-CoV-2 variants. Overall study: The COV1001 Ad26.COV2.S trial arm included the donor. Study-wide points: Reportedly, spike-specific CD8+ and CD4+ T cell responses achieved substantial breadth once vaccination had taken place. Similar non-spike TCR breadth was seen in vaccine and placebo recipients.

About this clone: The antigen remains undetermined.

From germline, CDR1 is SGHKS and CDR2 YYEKEE (reference sequence). The CDR3 consists of 16 residues. The ends were cut back, 1 base at V and 0 bases at J, with 14 bases in the middle. Treatment defined: 19 received Ad26.COV2.S at low or high dose, single or two shots; roughly five received placebo; per-sample allocation not given. Repertoires come from day 63 after the first vaccine or placebo injection. This Boston cohort included adults aged 18-55 years. TCRdb's copy holds only in-frame clones and misses some; the assay was immunoSEQ multiplex PCR. The sample yields fewer than 400,000 clones, about 86% seen once.

This clonotype originated in a person aged 18 to 65 who received the Ad26.COV2.S COVID-19 vaccine or a placebo. This chain links TRBV5-5 with TRBJ2-7; TRBD2 is a possible D gene (6 bases). The source material was peripheral blood, sampled in a trial of Ad26.COV2.S vaccine versus placebo. CDR3 region: CASSLLRGASSYEQYF. CDR3 bases: TGTGCCAGCAGCTTGCTCCGCGGGGCGAGCTCCTACGAGCAGTACTTC.